Each of the 21 T cell receptor beta chains below was sequenced from the same sample in a study of naive and memory T cell subsets. An oligonucleotide containing a UMI was ligated to the 3' end of TCR cDNA. Ligated cDNA underwent four rounds of PCR with nested alpha and beta constant region primers and SP2. TCRdb analysed the 5' RACE reads with MiXCR anew, one entry per CDR3 protein. The sample lists about 62,000 distinct CDR3 sequences, approximately 8% occurring once. The receptors shown here come from a female donor in good health.

This clonotype has at least ten counts. The chain joins TRBV7-8 to TRBJ1-1, with D tentatively TRBD1 (5 bases). The CDR3 runs to 17 residues. CDR1 SGHVS and CDR2 FQNEAQ come from the germline V gene. V lost 0 bases and J 5 bases, leaving 19 bases between the germline ends. DNA for the CDR3: TGTGCCAGCAGCTTAGCGGACCCAGGGTTCAGTCGGACTGAAGCTTTCTTT. Its protein is CASSLADPGFSRTEAFF.

The rearrangement uses TRBV6-5 and TRBJ1-2; TRBD1 aligns across 7 bases. Losses at the gene ends were 0 bases for V and 0 bases for J; bases not matched to a gene: 4. The V gene's germline CDR1 is MNHEY and CDR2 SVGAGI. The CDR3 runs 16 residues. In DNA, the CDR3 is TGTGCCAGCAGTTACTCGACGACAGGGTCTAACTATGGCTACACCTTC. Its protein product is CASSYSTTGSNYGYTF.

This clonotype has just a few counts. This rearrangement joins TRBV27 to TRBJ2-7; D may be TRBD1 (6 bases). CDR3 size: 13 residues. The germline V and J ends were trimmed by 5 bases and 0 bases, with 8 bases remaining between them. CDR1 MNHEY and CDR2 SMNVEV come from the germline V gene (reference sequence). The CDR3 here is CASSRTVSYEQYF. CDR3 DNA sequence: TGTGCCAGCAGTCGGACAGTCTCCTACGAGCAGTACTTC.

This clonotype has at least ten counts. The chain recombines TRBV7-2 with TRBJ2-1; TRBD2 matches 7 bases. J gave up 7 bases and V 3 bases, and 6 bases lay outside the gene matches. This CDR3 spans 14 amino acids. Germline-derived CDR1 and CDR2 are SGHTA and FQGNSA. CDR3 loop: CASSLEGAGNEQFF. The CDR3 coding sequence is TGTGCCAGCAGCTTGGAGGGAGCGGGAAATGAGCAGTTCTTC.

This clonotype has just a few counts. The chain is built from TRBV2 and TRBJ2-3; D gene unclear. The length of the CDR3 is 12 residues. CDR1 is SNHLY and CDR2 is FYNNEI in the germline V gene. Trimming took 1 base from V and 9 from J, leaving 8 bases between them. CDR3 DNA sequence: TGTGCCAGCAGTGAAGGGCCCGGCACGCAGTATTTT. Protein sequence: CASSEGPGTQYF.

This clonotype was observed a few times. The CDR3 loop is CASSQRSIGSQVVYEAFF. The CDR3 region has the DNA TGTGCCAGCAGCCAGCGATCTATTGGCAGTCAGGTGGTTTATGAAGCTTTCTTT. The V and J genes are TRBV3-1 and TRBJ1-1; D is undetermined. Germline CDR1 reads LGHDT; CDR2 reads YNNKEL (reference sequence). CDR3 length equals 18 residues. Trimming left V 3 bases short and J 7 bases short, with 27 bases between. The full variable domain, in which reference TRBV3-1 and TRBJ1-1 provide the parts outside the CDR3, is DTAVSQTPKYLVTQMGNDKSIKCEQNLGHDTMYWYKQDSKKFLKIMFSYNNKELIINETVPNRFSPKSPDKAHLNLHINSLELGDSAVYFCASSQRSIGSQVVYEAFFGQGTRLTVV.

This clonotype occurred a few times. The chain is built from TRBV6-6 and TRBJ2-7, with 11 bases aligning to TRBD1. In germline, CDR1 is MNHNY, CDR2 SVGAGI (reference sequence). This CDR3 spans 15 amino acids. Losses at the gene ends were 5 bases for V and 4 bases for J; bases not matched to a gene: 7. The CDR3 protein is CASSTGQGAVYEQYF. DNA of the CDR3: TGTGCCAGCAGTACAGGACAGGGGGCCGTTTACGAGCAGTACTTC.

The chain links TRBV6-1 to TRBJ1-6; 8 bases are a match to TRBD1. V lost 4 bases to trimming and J lost 9 bases; unmatched junction nucleotides: 5. The CDR3 extends over 14 amino acids. The V gene's germline CDR1 is MNHNS and CDR2 SASEGT. The CDR3 spells CASSVTGGASPLHF. CDR3 in DNA: TGTGCCAGCAGTGTAACAGGGGGTGCTTCACCCCTCCACTTT.

The rearrangement joins TRBV6-2 or TRBV6-3 to TRBJ1-1, with D possibly matching TRBD1 (6 bases). This CDR3 is 13 amino acids long. Germline CDR1 reads MNHEY; CDR2 reads SVGEGT. The CDR3 here is CERSYQGKTEAFF. CDR3 in DNA: TGTGAAAGAAGTTATCAGGGGAAGACTGAAGCTTTCTTT.

A few counts support this clonotype. V gene TRBV20-1 combines with J gene TRBJ1-2, with D possibly being TRBD1 (5 bases). CDR3 size: 14 residues. V was cut by 3 bases and J by 3 bases, with 14 bases left in between. The germline CDR1 and CDR2 sequences are DFQATT and SNEGSKA (reference sequence). CDR3 residues: CSARGQGKDYGYTF. DNA of the CDR3: TGCAGTGCTAGGGGGCAGGGAAAGGACTATGGCTACACCTTC.

This chain joins TRBV6-1 and TRBJ2-7, with a tentative D call TRBD2 (5 bases). Looked up from germline, CDR1 is MNHNS and CDR2 is SASEGT. CDR3 length equals 15 residues. The V end was cut by 9 bases, the J end by 7 bases, with 25 bases between. DNA of the CDR3: TGTGCCAGTCGGGGAGACTACCCTACCCTATATGAGCAGTACTTC. Its protein is CASRGDYPTLYEQYF.

This clonotype was recorded a few times. The chain carries TRBV11-2 and TRBJ1-2; TRBD1 aligns across 12 bases. Germline CDR1 reads SGHAT; CDR2 reads FQNNGV. Trimming took 3 bases from V and 7 from J; bases not matched to a gene: 3. CDR3 size: 14 residues. CDR3 sequence: CASSLGQGASGYTF. The DNA of the CDR3 is TGTGCCAGCAGCTTGGGACAGGGGGCGTCTGGCTACACCTTC.

This clonotype was detected a few times. The genes are TRBV5-8 and TRBJ2-2; 9 nucleotides agree with TRBD1. Looked up from germline, CDR1 is SGHTS and CDR2 is YDEGEE. V lost 5 bases to trimming and J lost 5 bases; unmatched junction nucleotides: 10. This CDR3 region has 16 residues. The CDR3 coding sequence is TGTGCCAGCAGGCGCGGGGACAGGGTAAAAACCGGGGAGCTGTTTTTT. This codes for CASRRGDRVKTGELFF.

This chain connects TRBV9 to TRBJ1-1; TRBD1 aligns across 10 bases. Germline loops: CDR1 SGDLS, CDR2 YYNGEE. The CDR3 contains 15 residues. The junction had 7 bases not matched to a gene; V was cut back by 3 bases and J by 5 bases. The CDR3: CASSETGGRRTEAFF. As DNA, the CDR3 is TGTGCCAGCAGCGAGACAGGGGGCAGGCGAACTGAAGCTTTCTTT.

This clonotype was seen a handful of times. The chain uses TRBV20-1 and TRBJ1-2, with D unresolved. The CDR3 contains 13 residues. With 0 bases removed from V and 3 bases from J, the gap between germline ends came to 8 bases. Germline-derived CDR1 and CDR2 are DFQATT and SNEGSKA (reference sequence). The CDR3 DNA sequence: TGCAGTGCTAGAGATCCGGAGGACTATGGCTACACCTTC. Its protein product is CSARDPEDYGYTF.

This clonotype appeared a few times. V usage is TRBV5-6 and J usage is TRBJ1-1; 7 nucleotides line up with TRBD1. Trimming cost V 5 bases and J 1 base; bases outside gene matches: 5. The CDR3 loop spans 14 amino acids. Germline loops: CDR1 SGHDT, CDR2 YYEEEE. CDR3 DNA: TGTGCCAGCAGGGACGGGACAGCGAACACTGAAGCTTTCTTT. Its translation is CASRDGTANTEAFF.

V usage is TRBV20-1 and J usage is TRBJ2-1, with D possibly matching TRBD2 (6 bases). Germline V gene sequence: CDR1 DFQATT, CDR2 SNEGSKA (reference sequence). V gave up 1 base and J gave up 0 bases, with 25 bases separating them. The CDR3 loop spans 20 amino acids. The CDR3 is CSARALLGTPEGSSYNEQFF. In DNA, the CDR3 is TGCAGTGCTAGAGCCCTCCTCGGGACCCCGGAGGGTAGCTCCTACAATGAGCAGTTCTTC.

The sample holds many counts of this clonotype. This rearrangement joins TRBV6-1 to TRBJ1-5, with D unresolved. CDR3 length: 13 amino acids. Deletions cut 7 bases from V and 5 bases from J, with 12 bases between. Germline CDR1 MNHNS, CDR2 SASEGT. The CDR3 reads CASKRHYDQPQHF. The CDR3 nucleotides read TGTGCCAGCAAAAGACATTACGATCAGCCCCAGCATTTT.

V gene TRBV28 combines with J gene TRBJ2-7, with D perhaps matching TRBD2 (5 bases). The ends were cut back, 4 bases at V and 7 bases at J, with 11 bases in the middle. Germline CDR1 is MDHEN and CDR2 is SYDVKM. This CDR3 has 12 amino acids. The CDR3 coding sequence is TGTGCCAGCAGTTCCGGGAACCTGGAGCAGTACTTC. It codes for CASSSGNLEQYF.

Many counts were recorded for this clonotype. This chain links TRBV21-1 with TRBJ2-6; the table's D call, TRBD1, was not checked against the DNA. TRBV21-1 is shown as a pseudogene. The CDR3 sequence is 22 residues long. CDR3 in amino acids: CASSKLTRARTVDVSGANVLTF. CDR3 nucleotide sequence: TGTGCCAGCAGCAAGCTTACCAGGGCACGAACAGTAGATGTGTCTGGGGCCAACGTCCTGACTTTC.

This clonotype showed up many times. This chain connects TRBV12-3 or TRBV12-4 to TRBJ2-1; possibly TRBD1 for D (6 bases). The CDR3 contains 18 residues. V was cut by 4 bases and J by 10 bases, with 29 bases left in between. The DNA for the CDR3 is TGTGCCAGCAGTTCGAATGGGGGCGGCCGAGGGGTTCTATACGAGCAGTTCTTC. As protein: CASSSNGGGRGVLYEQFF.